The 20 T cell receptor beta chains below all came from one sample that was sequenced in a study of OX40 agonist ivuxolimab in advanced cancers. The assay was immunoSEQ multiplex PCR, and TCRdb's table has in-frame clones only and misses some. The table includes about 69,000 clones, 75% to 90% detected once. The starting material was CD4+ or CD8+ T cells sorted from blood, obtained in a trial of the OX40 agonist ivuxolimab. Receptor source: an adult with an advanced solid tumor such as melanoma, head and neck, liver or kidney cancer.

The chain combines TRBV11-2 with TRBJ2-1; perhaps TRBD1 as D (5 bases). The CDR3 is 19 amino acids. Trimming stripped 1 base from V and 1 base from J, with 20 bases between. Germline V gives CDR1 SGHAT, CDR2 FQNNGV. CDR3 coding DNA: TGTGCCAGCAGCTTAGGGGGCAGTAAATCGGTTGGTTCCTACAATGAGCAGTTCTTC. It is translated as CASSLGGSKSVGSYNEQFF.

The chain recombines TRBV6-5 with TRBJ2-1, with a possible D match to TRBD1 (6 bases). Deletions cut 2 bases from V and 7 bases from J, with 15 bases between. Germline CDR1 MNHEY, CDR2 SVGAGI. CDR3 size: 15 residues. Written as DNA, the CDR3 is TGTGCCAGCAGTTACATTCGCAGGGGTGGGAATGAGCAGTTCTTC. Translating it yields CASSYIRRGGNEQFF.

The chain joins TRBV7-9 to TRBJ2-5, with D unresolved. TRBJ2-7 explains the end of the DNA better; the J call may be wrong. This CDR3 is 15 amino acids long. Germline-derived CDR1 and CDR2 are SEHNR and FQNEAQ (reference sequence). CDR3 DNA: TGTGCCAGCAGCCCACAAGGCCACTCCCCCTACGAGCAGTACTTC. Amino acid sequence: CASSPQGHSPYEQYF.

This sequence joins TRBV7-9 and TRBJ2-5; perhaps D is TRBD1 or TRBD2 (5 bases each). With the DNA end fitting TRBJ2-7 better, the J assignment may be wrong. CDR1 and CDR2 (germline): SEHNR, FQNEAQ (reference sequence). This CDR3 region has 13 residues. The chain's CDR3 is CASSIPGRYEQYF. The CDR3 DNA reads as TGTGCCAGCAGCATACCGGGACGCTACGAGCAGTACTTC.

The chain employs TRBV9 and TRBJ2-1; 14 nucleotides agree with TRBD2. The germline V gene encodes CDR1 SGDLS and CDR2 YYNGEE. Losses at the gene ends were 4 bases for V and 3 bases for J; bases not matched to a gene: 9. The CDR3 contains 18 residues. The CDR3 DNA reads TGTGCCAGCAGCTATAACACCGGGACTAGCGGGAGCTACAATGAGCAGTTCTTC. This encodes CASSYNTGTSGSYNEQFF.

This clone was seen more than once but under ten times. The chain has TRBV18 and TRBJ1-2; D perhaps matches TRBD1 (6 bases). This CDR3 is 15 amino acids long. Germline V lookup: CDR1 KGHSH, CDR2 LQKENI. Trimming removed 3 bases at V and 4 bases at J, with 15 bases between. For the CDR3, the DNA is TGTGCCAGCTCACCGTACGGACAGACTACCTATGGCTACACCTTC. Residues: CASSPYGQTTYGYTF.

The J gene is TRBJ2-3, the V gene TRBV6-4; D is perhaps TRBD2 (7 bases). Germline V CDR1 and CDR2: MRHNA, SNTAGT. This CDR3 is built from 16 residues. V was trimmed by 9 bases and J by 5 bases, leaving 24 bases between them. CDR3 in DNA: TGTGCCAGGGCCTGGTGTGAGGGGGGGCCGGAAGATACGCAGTATTTT. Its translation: CARAWCEGGPEDTQYF.

CDR3 protein: CSARGENTDTQYF. Here the CDR3 DNA reads TGCAGCGCCAGGGGGGAGAACACAGATACGCAGTATTTT. The chain uses TRBV29-1 and TRBJ2-3, with D possibly matching TRBD1 (7 bases). CDR3 length: 13 amino acids. Germline CDR1 and CDR2: SQVTM and ANQGSEA. V lost 7 bases and J lost 2, with 13 bases in between.

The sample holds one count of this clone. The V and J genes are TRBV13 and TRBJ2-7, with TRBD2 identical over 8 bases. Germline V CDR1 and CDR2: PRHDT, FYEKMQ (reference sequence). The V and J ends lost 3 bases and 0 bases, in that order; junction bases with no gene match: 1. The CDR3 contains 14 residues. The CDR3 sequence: CASSLRGDSYEQYF. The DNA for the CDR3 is TGTGCCAGCAGCTTGCGGGGGGACTCCTACGAGCAGTACTTC.

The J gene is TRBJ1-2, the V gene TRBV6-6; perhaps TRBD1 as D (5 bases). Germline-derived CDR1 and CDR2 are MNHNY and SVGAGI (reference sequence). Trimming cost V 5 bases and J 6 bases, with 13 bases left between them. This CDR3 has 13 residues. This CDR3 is CASSTTSGNGYTF. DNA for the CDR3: TGTGCCAGCAGTACCACCTCAGGGAATGGCTACACCTTC.

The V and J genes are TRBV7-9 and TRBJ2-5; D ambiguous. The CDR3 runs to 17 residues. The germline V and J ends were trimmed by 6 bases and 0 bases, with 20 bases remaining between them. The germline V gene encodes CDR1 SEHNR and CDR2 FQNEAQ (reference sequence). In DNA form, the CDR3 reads TGTGCCAGCAGGGGGATACAAATTTATGCGGACCAAGAGACCCAGTACTTC. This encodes CASRGIQIYADQETQYF.

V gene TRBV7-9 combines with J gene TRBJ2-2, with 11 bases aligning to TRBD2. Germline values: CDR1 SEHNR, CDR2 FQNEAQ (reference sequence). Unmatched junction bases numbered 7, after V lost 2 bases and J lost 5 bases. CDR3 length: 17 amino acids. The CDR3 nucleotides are TGTGCCAGCAGCTTACCGAGACTAGCGGGGAGTACCGGGGAGCTGTTTTTT. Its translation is CASSLPRLAGSTGELFF.

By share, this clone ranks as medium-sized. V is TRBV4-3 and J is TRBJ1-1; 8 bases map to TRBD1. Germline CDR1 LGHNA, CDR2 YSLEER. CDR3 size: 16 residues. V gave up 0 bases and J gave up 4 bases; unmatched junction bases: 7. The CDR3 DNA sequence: TGCGCCAGCAGCCAAGAACCAGGACAGGGCGGCACTGAAGCTTTCTTT. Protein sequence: CASSQEPGQGGTEAFF.

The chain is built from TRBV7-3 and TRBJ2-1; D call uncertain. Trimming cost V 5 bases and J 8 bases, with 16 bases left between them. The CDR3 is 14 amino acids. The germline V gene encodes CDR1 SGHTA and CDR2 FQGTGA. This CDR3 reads CASSHTKTGDEQFF. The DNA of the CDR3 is TGTGCCAGCAGCCACACCAAAACCGGCGATGAGCAGTTCTTC.

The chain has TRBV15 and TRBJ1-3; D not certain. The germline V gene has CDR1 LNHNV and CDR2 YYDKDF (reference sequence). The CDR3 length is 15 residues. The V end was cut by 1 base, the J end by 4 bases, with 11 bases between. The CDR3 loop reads CATSRVVFGGNTIYF. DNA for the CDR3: TGTGCCACCAGCAGAGTAGTCTTTGGGGGAAACACCATATATTTT.

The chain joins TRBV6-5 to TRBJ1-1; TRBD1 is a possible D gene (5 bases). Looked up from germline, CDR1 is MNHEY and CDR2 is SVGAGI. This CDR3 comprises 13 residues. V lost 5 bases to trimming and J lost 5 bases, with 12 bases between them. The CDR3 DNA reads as TGTGCCAGCAGTCCCCCAGGGTGGACTGAAGCTTTCTTT. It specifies CASSPPGWTEAFF.

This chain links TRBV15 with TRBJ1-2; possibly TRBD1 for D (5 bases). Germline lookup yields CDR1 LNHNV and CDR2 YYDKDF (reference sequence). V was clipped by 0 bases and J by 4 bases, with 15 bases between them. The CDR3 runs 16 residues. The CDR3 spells CATSRERSGLPYGYTF. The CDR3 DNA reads TGTGCCACCAGCAGAGAAAGGTCGGGGCTCCCCTATGGCTACACCTTC.

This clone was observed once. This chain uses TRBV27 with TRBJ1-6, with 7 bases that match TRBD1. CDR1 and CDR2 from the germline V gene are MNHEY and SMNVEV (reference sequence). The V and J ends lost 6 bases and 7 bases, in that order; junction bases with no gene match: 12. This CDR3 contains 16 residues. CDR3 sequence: CASSLLLRDRNSPLHF. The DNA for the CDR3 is TGTGCCAGCAGCTTACTTCTCCGGGACAGAAATTCACCCCTCCACTTT.

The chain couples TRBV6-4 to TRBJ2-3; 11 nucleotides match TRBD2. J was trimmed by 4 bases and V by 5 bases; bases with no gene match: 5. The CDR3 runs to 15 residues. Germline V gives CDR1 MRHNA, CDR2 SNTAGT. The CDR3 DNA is TGTGCCAGCAGTTCTAGCGGGGGGAACGCAGATACGCAGTATTTT. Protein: CASSSSGGNADTQYF.

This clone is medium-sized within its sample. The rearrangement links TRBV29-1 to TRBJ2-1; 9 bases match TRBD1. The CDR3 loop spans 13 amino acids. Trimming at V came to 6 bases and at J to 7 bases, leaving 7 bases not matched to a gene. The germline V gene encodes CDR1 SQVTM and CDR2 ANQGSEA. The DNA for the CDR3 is TGCAGCGTCCGGGACAGGGAAGGTAATGAGCAGTTCTTC. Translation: CSVRDREGNEQFF.